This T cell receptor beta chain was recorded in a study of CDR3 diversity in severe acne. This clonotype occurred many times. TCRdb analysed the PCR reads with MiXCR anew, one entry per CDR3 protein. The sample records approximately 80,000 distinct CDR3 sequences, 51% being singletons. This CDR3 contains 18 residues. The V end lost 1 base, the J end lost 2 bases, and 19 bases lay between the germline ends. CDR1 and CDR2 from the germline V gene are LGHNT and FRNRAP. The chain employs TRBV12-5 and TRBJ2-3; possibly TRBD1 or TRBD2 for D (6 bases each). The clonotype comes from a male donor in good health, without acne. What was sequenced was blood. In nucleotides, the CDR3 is TGTGCTAGTGGTTTGGGGATCTCGGGGGCAAGTTCCACAGATACGCAGTATTTT. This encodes CASGLGISGASSTDTQYF.